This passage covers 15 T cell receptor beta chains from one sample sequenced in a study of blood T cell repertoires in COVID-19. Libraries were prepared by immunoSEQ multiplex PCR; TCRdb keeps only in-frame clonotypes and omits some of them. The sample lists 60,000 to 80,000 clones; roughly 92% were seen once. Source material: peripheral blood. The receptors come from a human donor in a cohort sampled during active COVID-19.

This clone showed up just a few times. The CDR3 is CASSLFREKLFF. The DNA of the CDR3 is TGTGCCAGCAGCTTGTTTCGGGAAAAACTGTTTTTT. This sequence joins TRBV5-6 and TRBJ1-4; D remains unclear. CDR3 size: 12 residues. The V gene's germline CDR1 is SGHDT and CDR2 YYEEEE. The V gene lost 1 base and the J gene lost 8 bases, with 6 bases spanning the gap.

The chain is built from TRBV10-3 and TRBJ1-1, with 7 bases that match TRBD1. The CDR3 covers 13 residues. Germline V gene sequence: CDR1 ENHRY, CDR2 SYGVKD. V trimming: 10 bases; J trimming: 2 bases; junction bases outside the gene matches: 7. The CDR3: CATTGAPNTEAFF. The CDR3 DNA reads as TGTGCCACCACAGGGGCTCCAAACACTGAAGCTTTCTTT.

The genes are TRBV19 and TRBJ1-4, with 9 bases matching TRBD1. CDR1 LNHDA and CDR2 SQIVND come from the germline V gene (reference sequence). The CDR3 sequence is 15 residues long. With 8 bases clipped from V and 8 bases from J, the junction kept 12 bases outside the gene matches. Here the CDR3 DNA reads TGTGCCAGTCGAGACTCACAGGGGGCCCGAGAAAAACTGTTTTTT. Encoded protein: CASRDSQGAREKLFF.

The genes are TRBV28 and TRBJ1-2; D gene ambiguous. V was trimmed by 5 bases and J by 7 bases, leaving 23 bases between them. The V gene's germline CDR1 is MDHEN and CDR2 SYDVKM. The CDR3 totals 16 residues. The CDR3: CASSPQVEARLRGYTF. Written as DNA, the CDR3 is TGTGCCAGCAGTCCCCAGGTGGAGGCCCGTCTCCGTGGCTACACCTTC.

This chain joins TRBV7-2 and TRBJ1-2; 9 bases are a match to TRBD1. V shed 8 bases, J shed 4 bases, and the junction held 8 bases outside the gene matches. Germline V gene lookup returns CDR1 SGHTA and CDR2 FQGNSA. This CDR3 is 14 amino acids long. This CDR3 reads CASGGDRVSYGYTF. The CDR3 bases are TGTGCCAGCGGAGGGGACAGGGTGAGCTATGGCTACACCTTC. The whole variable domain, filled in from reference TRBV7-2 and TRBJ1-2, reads GAGVSQSPSNKVTEKGKDVELRCDPISGHTALYWYRQSLGQGLEFLIYFQGNSAPDKSGLPSDRFSAERTGGSVSTLTIQRTQQEDSAVYLCASGGDRVSYGYTFGSGTRLTVV.

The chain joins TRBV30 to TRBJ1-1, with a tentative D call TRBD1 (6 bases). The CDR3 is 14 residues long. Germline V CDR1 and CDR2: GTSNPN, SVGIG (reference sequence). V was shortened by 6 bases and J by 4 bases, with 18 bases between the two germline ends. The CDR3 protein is CACTRGGGVTEAFF. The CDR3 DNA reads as TGTGCCTGCACCCGGGGAGGGGGGGTCACTGAAGCTTTCTTT.

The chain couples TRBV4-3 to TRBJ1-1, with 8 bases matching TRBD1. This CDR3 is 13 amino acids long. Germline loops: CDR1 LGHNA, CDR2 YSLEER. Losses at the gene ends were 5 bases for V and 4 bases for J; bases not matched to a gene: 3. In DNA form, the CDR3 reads TGCGCCAGCAGCACCGACAGGGGCACTGAAGCTTTCTTT. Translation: CASSTDRGTEAFF.

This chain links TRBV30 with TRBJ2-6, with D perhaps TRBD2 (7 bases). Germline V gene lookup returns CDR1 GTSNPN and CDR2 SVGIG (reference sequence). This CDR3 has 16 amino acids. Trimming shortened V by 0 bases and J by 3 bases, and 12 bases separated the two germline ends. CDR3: CAWSVGGLSGANVLTF. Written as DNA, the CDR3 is TGTGCCTGGAGTGTGGGGGGGCTAAGTGGGGCCAACGTCCTGACTTTC.

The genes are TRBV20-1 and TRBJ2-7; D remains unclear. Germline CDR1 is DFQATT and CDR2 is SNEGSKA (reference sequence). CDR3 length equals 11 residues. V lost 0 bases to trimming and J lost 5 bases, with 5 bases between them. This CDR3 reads CSAREAHEQYF. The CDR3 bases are TGCAGTGCTAGAGAAGCCCACGAGCAGTACTTC.

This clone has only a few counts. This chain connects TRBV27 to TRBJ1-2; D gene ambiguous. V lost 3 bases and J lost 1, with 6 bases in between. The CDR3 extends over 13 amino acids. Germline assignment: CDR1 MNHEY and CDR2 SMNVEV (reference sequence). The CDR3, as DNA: TGTGCCAGCAGTTTCAGGAATAACTATGGCTACACCTTC. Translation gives CASSFRNNYGYTF.

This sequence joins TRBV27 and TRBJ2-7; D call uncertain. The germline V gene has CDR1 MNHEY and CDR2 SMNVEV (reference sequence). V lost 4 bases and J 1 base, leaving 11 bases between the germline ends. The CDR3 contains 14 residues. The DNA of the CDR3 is TGTGCCAGCAGTTCCCAACGACAATCCTACGAGCAGTACTTC. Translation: CASSSQRQSYEQYF.

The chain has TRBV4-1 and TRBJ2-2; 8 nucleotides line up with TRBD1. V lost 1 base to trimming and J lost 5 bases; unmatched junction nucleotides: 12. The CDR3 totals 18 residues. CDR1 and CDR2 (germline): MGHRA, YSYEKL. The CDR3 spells CASSQGFLGQGSTGELFF. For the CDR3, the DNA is TGCGCCAGCAGCCAAGGGTTTCTCGGACAGGGTTCGACCGGGGAGCTGTTTTTT.

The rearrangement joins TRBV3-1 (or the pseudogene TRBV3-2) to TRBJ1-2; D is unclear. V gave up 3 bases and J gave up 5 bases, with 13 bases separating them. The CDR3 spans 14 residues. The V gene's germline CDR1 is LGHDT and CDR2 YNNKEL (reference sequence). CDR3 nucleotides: TGTGCCAGCAGCCAGGATAACGCGGGGTATGGCTACACCTTC. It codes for CASSQDNAGYGYTF.

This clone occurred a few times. The CDR3 is CASSNPLAGGRSDTQYF. The CDR3 DNA reads as TGTGCCAGCAGCAACCCACTAGCGGGGGGGAGGTCAGATACGCAGTATTTT. This chain links TRBV11-3 with TRBJ2-3; TRBD2 matches at 13 bases. CDR1 and CDR2 from the germline V gene are SGHNT and YENEEA. The CDR3 spans 17 residues. Trimming cost V 5 bases and J 4 bases; bases outside gene matches: 9.

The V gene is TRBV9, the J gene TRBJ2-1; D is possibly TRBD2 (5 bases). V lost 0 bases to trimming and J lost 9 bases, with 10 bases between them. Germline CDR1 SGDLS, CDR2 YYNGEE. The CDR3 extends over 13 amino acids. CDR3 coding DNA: TGTGCCAGCAGCGTAGAGAGGGTTTCTGAGCAGTTCTTC. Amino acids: CASSVERVSEQFF.